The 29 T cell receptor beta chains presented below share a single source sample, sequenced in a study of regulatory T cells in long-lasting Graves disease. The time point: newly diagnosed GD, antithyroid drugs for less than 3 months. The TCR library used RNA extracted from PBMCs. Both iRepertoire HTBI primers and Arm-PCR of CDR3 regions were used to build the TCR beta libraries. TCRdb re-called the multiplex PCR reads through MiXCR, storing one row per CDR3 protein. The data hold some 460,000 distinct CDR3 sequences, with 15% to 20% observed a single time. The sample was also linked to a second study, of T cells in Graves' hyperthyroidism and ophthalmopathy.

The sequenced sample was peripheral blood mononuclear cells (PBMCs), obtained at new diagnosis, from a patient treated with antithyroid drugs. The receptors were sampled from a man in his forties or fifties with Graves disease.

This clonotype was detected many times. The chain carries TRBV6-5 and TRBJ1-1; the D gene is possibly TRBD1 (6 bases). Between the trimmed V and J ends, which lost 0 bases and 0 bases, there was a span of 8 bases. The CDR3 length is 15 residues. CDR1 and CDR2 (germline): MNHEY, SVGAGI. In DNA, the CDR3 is TGTGCCAGCAGTTACTCAGGGACACTGAACACTGAAGCTTTCTTT. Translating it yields CASSYSGTLNTEAFF.

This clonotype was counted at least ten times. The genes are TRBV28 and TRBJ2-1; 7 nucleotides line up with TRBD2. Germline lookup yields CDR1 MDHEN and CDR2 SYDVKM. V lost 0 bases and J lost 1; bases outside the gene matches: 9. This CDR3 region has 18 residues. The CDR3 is CASSLWVRGGRSYNEQFF. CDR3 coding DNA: TGTGCCAGCAGTTTATGGGTTCGGGGAGGGCGATCCTACAATGAGCAGTTCTTC.

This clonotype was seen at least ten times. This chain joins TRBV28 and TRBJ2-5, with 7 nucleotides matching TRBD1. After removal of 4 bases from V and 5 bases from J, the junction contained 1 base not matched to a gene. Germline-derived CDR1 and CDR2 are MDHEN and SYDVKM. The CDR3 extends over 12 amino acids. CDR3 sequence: CASSSRGETQYF. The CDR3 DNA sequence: TGTGCCAGCAGTTCCAGGGGGGAGACCCAGTACTTC.

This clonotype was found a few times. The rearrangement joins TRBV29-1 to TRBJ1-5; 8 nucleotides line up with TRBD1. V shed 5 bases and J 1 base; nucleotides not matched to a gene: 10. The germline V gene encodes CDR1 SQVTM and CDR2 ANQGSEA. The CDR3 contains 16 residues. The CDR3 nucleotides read TGCAGCGTTACCACAGGGGGGGATGGAAGCAATCAGCCCCAGCATTTT. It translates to CSVTTGGDGSNQPQHF.

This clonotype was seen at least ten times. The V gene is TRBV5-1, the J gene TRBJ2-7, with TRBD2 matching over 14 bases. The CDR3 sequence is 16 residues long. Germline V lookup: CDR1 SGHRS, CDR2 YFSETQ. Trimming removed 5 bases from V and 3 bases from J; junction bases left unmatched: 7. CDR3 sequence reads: CASRAGTSGSGYEQYF. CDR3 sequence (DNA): TGCGCCAGCAGGGCAGGGACTAGCGGGAGCGGCTACGAGCAGTACTTC. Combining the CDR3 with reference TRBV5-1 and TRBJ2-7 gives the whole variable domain KAGVTQTPRYLIKTRGQQVTLSCSPISGHRSVSWYQQTPGQGLQFLFEYFSETQRNKGNFPGRFSGRQFSNSRSEMNVSTLELGDSALYLCASRAGTSGSGYEQYFGPGTRLTVT.

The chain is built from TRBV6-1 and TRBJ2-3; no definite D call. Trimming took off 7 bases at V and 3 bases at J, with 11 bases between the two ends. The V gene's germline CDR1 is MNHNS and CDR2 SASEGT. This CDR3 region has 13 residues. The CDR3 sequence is CASTHLLTDTQYF. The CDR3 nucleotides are TGTGCCAGCACCCACCTCCTGACAGATACGCAGTATTTT.

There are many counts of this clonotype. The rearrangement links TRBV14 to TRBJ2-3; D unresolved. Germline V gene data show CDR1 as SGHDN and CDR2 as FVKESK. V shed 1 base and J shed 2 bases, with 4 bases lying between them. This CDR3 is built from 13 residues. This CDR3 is CASSQVPTDTQYF. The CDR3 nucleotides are TGTGCCAGCAGCCAAGTTCCCACAGATACGCAGTATTTT.

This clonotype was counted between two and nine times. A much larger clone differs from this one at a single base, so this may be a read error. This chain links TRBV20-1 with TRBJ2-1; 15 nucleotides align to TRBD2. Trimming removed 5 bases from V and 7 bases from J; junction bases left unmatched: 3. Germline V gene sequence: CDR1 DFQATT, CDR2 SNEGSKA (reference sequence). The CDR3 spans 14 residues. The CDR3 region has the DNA TGCAGTGCTGGGACTAGCGGGAGGCATAATGAGCAGTTCTTC. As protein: CSAGTSGRHNEQFF.

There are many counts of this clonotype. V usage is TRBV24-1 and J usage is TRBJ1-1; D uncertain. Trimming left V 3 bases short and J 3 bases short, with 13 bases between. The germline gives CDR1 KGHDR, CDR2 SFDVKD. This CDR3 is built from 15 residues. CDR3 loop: CATSDTDRPDTEAFF. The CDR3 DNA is TGTGCCACCAGTGATACGGACCGGCCGGACACTGAAGCTTTCTTT.

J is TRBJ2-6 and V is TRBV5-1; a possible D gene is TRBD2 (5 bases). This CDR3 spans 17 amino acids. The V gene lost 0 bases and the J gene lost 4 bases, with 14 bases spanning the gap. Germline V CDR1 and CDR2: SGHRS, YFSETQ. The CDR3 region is CASSLVGRTGGANVLTF. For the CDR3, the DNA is TGCGCCAGCAGCTTGGTGGGAAGAACGGGGGGGGCCAACGTCCTGACTTTC.

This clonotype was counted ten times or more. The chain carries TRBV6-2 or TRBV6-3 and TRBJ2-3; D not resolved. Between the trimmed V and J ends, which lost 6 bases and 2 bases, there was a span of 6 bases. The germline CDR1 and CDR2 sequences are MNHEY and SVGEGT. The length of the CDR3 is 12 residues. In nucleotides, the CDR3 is TGTGCCAGCAGAGCGAACACAGATACGCAGTATTTT. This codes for CASRANTDTQYF.

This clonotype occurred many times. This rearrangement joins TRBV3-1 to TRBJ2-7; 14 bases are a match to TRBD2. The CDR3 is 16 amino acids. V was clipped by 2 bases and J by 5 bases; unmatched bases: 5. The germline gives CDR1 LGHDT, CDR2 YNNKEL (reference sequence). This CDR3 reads CASSQWGTSGRDEQYF. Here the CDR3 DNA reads TGTGCCAGCAGCCAATGGGGGACTAGCGGGAGAGACGAGCAGTACTTC.

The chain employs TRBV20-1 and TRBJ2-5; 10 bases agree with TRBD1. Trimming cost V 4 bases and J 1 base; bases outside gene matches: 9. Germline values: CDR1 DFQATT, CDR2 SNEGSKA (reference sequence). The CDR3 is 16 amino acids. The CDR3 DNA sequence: TGCAGTGCTAAGACAGGGGGCGTTCAGGGCCAAGAGACCCAGTACTTC. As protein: CSAKTGGVQGQETQYF.

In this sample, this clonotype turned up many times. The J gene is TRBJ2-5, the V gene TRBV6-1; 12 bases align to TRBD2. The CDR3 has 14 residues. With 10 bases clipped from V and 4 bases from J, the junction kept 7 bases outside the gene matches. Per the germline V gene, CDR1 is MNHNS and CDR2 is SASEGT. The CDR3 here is CATGLAGRGETQYF. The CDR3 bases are TGTGCCACCGGACTAGCGGGAAGGGGAGAGACCCAGTACTTC.

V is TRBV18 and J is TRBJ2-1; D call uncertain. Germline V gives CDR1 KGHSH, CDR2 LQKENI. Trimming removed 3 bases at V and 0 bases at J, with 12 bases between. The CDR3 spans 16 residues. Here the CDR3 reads CASSPSRRTSYNEQFF. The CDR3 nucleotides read TGTGCCAGCTCACCCTCCCGACGGACCTCCTACAATGAGCAGTTCTTC.

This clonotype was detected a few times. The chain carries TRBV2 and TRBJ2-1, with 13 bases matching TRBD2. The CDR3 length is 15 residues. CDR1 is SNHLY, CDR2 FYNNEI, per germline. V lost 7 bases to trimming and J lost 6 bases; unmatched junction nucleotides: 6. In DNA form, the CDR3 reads TGTGCCAGCACCCAACTAGCGGGAGGGCCCAATGAGCAGTTCTTC. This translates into CASTQLAGGPNEQFF.

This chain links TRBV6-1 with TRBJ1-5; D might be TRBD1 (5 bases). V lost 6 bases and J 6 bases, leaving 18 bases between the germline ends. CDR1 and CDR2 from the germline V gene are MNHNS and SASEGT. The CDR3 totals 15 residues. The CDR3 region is CASRFRDGQSQPQHF. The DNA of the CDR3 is TGTGCCAGCAGGTTCAGGGACGGCCAGAGTCAGCCCCAGCATTTT.

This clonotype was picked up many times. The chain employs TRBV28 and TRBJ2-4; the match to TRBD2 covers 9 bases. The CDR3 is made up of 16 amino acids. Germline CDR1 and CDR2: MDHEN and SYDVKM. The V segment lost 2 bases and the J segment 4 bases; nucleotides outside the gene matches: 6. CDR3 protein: CASSLGTSRGKNIQYF. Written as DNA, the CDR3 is TGTGCCAGCAGTTTAGGGACTAGCCGGGGGAAAAACATTCAGTACTTC.

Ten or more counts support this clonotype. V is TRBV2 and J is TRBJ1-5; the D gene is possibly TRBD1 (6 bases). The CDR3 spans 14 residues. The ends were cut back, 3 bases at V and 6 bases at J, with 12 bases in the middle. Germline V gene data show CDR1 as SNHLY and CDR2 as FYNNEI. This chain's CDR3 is CASSDRGRSQPQHF. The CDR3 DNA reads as TGTGCCAGCAGTGACAGGGGAAGGAGTCAGCCCCAGCATTTT. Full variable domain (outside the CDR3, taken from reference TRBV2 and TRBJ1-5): EPEVTQTPSHQVTQMGQEVILRCVPISNHLYFYWYRQILGQKVEFLVSFYNNEISEKSEIFDDQFSVERPDGSNFTLKIRSTKLEDSAMYFCASSDRGRSQPQHFGDGTRLSIL.

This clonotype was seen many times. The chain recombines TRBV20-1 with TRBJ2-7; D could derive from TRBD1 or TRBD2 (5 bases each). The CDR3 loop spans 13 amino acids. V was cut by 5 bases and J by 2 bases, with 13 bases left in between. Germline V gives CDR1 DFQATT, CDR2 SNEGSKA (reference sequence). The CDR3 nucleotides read TGCAGTGCTGGGTATGGGGACCCCTACGAGCAGTACTTC. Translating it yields CSAGYGDPYEQYF.

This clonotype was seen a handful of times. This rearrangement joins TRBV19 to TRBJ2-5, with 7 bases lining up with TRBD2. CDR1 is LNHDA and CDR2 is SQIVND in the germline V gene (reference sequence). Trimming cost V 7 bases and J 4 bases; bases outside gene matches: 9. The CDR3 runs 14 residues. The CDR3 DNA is TGTGCCAGTACCGCGAGCCCGGGGGGAGAGACCCAGTACTTC. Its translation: CASTASPGGETQYF.

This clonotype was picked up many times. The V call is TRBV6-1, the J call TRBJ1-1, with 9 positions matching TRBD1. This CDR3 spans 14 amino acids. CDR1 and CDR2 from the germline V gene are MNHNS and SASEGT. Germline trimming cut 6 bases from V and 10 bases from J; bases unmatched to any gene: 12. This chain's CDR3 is CASRRRGQGDRAFF. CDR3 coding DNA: TGTGCCAGCAGAAGAAGGGGACAGGGCGACAGAGCTTTCTTT.

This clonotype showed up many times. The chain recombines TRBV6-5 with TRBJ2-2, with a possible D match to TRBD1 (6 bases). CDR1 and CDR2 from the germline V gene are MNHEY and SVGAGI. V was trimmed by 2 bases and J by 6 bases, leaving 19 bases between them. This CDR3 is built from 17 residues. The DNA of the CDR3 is TGTGCCAGCAGTTACCACAGAACAGGGCGAGGGGCCGGGGAGCTGTTTTTT. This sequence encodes CASSYHRTGRGAGELFF.

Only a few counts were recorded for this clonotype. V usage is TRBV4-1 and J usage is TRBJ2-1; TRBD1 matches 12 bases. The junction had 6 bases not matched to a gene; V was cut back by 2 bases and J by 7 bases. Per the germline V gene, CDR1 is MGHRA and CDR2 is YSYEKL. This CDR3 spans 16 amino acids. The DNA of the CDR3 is TGCGCCAGCAGCCAAATTTCGGGACAGGGGGCGAATGAGCAGTTCTTC. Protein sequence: CASSQISGQGANEQFF.

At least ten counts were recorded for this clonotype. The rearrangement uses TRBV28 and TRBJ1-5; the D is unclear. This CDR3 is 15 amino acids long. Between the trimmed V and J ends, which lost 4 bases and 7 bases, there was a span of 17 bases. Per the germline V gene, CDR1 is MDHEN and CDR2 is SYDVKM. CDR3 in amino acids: CASSSGPLSGQPQHF. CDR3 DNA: TGTGCCAGCAGTTCCGGACCCCTATCGGGGCAGCCCCAGCATTTT.

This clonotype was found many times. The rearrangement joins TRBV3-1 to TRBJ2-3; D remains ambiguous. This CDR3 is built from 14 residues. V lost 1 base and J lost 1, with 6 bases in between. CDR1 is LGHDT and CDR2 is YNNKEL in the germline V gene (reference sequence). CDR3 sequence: CASSQALGTDTQYF. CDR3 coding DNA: TGTGCCAGCAGCCAAGCACTCGGCACAGATACGCAGTATTTT.

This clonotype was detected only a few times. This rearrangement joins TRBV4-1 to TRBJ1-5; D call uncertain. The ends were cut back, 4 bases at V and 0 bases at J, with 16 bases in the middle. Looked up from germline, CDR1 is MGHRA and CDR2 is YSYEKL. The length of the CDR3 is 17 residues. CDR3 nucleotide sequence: TGCGCCAGCAGCCGTCTTCCGGGTCCTCCTAGCAATCAGCCCCAGCATTTT. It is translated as CASSRLPGPPSNQPQHF.

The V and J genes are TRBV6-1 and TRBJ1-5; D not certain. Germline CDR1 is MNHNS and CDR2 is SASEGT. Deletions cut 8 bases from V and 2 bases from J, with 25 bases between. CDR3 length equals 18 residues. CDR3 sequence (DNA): TGTGCCAGCCACCGCCGGGAGAATGTCGTGAGCGGCAATCAGCCCCAGCATTTT. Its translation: CASHRRENVVSGNQPQHF.

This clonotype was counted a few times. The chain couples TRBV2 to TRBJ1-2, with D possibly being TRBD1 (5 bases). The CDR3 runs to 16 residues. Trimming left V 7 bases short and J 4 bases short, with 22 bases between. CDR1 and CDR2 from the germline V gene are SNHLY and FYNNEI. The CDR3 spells CASTPEGHNGPYGYTF. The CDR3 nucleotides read TGTGCCAGCACCCCGGAGGGGCACAACGGTCCCTATGGCTACACCTTC.